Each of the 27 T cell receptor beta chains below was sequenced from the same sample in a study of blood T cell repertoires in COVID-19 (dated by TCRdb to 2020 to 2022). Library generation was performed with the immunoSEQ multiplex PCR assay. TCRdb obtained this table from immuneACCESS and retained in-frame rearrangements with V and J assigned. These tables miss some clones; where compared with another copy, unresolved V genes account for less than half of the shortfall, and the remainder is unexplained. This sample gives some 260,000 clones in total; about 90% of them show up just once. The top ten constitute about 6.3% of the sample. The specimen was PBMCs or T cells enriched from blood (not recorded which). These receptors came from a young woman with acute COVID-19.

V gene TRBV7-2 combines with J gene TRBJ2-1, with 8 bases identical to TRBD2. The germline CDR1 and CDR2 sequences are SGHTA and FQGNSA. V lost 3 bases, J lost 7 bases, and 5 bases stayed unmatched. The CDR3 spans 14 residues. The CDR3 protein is CASSLGTSENEQFF. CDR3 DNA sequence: TGTGCCAGCAGCTTGGGGACTAGTGAAAATGAGCAGTTCTTC.

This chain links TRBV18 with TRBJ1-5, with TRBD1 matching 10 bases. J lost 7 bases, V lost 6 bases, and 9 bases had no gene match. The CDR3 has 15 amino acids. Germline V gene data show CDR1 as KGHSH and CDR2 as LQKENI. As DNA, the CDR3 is TGTGCCAGCTCCCGGGACAGGGGAATTATGCAGCCCCAGCATTTT. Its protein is CASSRDRGIMQPQHF.

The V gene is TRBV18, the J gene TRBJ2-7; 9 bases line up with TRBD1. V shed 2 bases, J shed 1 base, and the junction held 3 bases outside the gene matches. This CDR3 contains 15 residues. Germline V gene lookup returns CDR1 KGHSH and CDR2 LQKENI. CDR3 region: CASSPGTGPSYEQYF. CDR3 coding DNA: TGTGCCAGCTCACCAGGGACAGGGCCTTCCTACGAGCAGTACTTC.

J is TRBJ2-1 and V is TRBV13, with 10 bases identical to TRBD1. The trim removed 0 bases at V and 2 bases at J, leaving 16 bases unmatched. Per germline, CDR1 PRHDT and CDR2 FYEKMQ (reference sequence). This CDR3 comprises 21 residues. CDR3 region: CASSLGRGTGDSRATYNEQFF. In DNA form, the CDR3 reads TGTGCCAGCAGCTTAGGCCGAGGGACAGGGGATTCGAGGGCAACCTACAATGAGCAGTTCTTC.

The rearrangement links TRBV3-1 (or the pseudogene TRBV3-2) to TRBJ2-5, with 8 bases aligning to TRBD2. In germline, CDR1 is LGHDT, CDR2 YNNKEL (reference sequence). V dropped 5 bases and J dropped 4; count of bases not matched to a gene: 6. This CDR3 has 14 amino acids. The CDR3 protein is CASSARGGGETQYF. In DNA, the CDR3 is TGTGCCAGCAGCGCCCGGGGGGGAGGAGAGACCCAGTACTTC.

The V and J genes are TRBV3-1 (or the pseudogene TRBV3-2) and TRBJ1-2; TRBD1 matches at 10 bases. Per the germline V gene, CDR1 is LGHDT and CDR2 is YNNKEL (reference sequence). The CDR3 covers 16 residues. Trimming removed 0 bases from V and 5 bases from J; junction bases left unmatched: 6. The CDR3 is CASSQEKGTGVYGYTF. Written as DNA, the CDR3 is TGTGCCAGCAGCCAAGAAAAGGGGACAGGGGTTTATGGCTACACCTTC.

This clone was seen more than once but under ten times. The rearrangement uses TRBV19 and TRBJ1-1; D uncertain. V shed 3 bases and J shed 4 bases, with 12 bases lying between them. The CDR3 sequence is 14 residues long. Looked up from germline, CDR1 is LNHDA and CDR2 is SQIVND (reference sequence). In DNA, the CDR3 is TGTGCCAGTAGTATCAGGCAGGTTGTCACTGAAGCTTTCTTT. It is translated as CASSIRQVVTEAFF. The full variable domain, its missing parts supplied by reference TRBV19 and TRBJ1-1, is DGGITQSPKYLFRKEGQNVTLSCEQNLNHDAMYWYRQDPGQGLRLIYYSQIVNDFQKGDIAEGYSVSREKKESFPLTVTSAQKNPTAFYLCASSIRQVVTEAFFGQGTRLTVV.

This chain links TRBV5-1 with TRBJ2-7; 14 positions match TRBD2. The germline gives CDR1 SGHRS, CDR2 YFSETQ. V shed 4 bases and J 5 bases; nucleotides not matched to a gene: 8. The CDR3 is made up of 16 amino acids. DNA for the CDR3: TGCGCCAGCAGCATGGGACTAGCGGGAGAAATCGACGAGCAGTACTTC. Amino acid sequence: CASSMGLAGEIDEQYF.

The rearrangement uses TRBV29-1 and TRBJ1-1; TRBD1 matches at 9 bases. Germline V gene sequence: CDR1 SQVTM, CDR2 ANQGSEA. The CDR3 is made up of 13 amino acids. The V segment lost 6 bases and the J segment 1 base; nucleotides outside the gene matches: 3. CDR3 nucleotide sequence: TGCAGCGTAAAGGGACAGGGGAACACTGAAGCTTTCTTT. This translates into CSVKGQGNTEAFF.

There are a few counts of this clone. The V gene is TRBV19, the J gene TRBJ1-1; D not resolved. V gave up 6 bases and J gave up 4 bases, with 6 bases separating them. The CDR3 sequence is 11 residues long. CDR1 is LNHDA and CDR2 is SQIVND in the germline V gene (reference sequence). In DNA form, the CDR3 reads TGTGCCAGTAGGATCGGCACTGAAGCTTTCTTT. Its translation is CASRIGTEAFF.

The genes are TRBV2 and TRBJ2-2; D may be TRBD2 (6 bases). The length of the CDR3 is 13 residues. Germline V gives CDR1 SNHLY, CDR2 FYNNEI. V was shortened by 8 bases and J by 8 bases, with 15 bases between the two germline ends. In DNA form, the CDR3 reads TGTGCCAGCGGACGGGACTTTAAGGGGGAGCTGTTTTTT. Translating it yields CASGRDFKGELFF.

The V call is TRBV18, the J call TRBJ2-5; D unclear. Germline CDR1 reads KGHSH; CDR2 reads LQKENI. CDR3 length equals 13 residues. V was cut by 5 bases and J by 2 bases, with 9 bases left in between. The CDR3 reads CASSNSRQETQYF. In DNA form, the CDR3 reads TGTGCCAGCTCAAACTCCAGGCAAGAGACCCAGTACTTC.

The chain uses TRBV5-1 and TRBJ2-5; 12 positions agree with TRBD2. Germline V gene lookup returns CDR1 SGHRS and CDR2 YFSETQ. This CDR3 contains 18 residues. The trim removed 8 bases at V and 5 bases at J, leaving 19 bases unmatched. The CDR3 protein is CASSFSGTSGSGSETQYF. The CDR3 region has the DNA TGCGCCAGTAGTTTCTCCGGGACTAGCGGGTCGGGAAGTGAGACCCAGTACTTC.

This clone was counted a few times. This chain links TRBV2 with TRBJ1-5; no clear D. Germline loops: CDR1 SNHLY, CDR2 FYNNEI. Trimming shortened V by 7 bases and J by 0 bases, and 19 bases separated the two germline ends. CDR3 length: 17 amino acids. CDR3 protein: CASTLSVRRGSNQPQHF. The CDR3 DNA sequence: TGTGCCAGCACTCTATCGGTAAGGCGGGGTAGCAATCAGCCCCAGCATTTT. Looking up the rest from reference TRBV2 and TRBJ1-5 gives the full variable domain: EPEVTQTPSHQVTQMGQEVILRCVPISNHLYFYWYRQILGQKVEFLVSFYNNEISEKSEIFDDQFSVERPDGSNFTLKIRSTKLEDSAMYFCASTLSVRRGSNQPQHFGDGTRLSIL.

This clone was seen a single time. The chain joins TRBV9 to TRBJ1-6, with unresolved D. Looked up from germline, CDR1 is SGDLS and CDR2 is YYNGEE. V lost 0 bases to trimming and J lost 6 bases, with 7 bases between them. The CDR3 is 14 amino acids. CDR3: CASSVENSNSPLHF. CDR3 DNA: TGTGCCAGCAGCGTAGAGAACAGTAATTCACCCCTCCACTTT.

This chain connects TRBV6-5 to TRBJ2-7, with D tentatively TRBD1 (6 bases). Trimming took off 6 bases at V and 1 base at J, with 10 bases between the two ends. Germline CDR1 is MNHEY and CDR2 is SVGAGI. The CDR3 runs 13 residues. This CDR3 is CASSRTESYEQYF. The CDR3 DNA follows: TGTGCCAGCAGCCGGACAGAGTCCTACGAGCAGTACTTC.

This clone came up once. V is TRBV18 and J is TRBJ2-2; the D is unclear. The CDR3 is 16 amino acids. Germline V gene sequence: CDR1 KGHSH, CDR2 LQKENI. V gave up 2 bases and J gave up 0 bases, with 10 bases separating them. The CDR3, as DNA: TGTGCCAGCTCACCATCGAGACGGGCGAACACCGGGGAGCTGTTTTTT. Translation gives CASSPSRRANTGELFF. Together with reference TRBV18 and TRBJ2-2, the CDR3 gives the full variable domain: NAGVMQNPRHLVRRRGQEARLRCSPMKGHSHVYWYRQLPEEGLKFMVYLQKENIIDESGMPKERFSAEFPKEGPSILRIQQVVRGDSAAYFCASSPSRRANTGELFFGEGSRLTVL.

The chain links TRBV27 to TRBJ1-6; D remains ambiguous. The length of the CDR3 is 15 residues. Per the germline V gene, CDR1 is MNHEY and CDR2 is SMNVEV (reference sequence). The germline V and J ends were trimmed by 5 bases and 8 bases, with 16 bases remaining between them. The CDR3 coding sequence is TGTGCCAGCAGTCTCTCTATCCCTGTCTATTCACCCCTCCACTTT. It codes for CASSLSIPVYSPLHF.

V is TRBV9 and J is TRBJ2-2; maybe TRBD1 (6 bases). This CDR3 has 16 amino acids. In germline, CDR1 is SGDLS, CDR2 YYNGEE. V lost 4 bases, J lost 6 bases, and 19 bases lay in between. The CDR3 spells CASSPDPGQYAGELFF. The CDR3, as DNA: TGTGCCAGCAGCCCAGACCCCGGACAGTACGCCGGGGAGCTGTTTTTT.

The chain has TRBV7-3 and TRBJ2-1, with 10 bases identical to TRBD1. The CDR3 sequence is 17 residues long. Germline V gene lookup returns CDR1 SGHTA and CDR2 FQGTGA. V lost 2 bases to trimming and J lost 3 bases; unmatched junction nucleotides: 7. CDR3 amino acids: CASSLRSDRGYYNEQFF. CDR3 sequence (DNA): TGTGCCAGCAGCTTACGATCGGACAGGGGGTACTACAATGAGCAGTTCTTC. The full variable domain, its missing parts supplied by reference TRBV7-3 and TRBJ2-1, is GAGVSQTPSNKVTEKGKYVELRCDPISGHTALYWYRQSLGQGPEFLIYFQGTGAADDSGLPNDRFFAVRPEGSVSTLKIQRTERGDSAVYLCASSLRSDRGYYNEQFFGPGTRLTVL.

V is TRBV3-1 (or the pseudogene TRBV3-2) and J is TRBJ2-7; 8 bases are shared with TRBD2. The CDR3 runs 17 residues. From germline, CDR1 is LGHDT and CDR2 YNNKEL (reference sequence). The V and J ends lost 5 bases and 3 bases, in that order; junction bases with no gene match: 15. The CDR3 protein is CASSSKGAGAPDYEQYF. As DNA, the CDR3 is TGTGCCAGCAGCTCCAAGGGAGCGGGAGCCCCCGACTACGAGCAGTACTTC.

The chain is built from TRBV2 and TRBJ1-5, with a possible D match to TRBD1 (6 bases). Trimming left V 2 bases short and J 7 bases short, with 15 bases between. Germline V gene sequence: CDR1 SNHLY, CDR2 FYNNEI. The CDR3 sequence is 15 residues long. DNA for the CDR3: TGTGCCAGCAGTGAATGGCGGGGGGCCGGGCAGCCCCAGCATTTT. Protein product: CASSEWRGAGQPQHF.

This chain's CDR3 is CASSSPGYGELFF. The CDR3 coding sequence is TGTGCCAGCAGCTCTCCGGGTTACGGGGAGCTGTTTTTT. The chain employs TRBV5-8 and TRBJ2-2, with D unresolved. This CDR3 has 13 amino acids. The V end was cut by 3 bases, the J end by 7 bases, with 10 bases between. CDR1 and CDR2 (germline): SGHTS, YDEGEE.

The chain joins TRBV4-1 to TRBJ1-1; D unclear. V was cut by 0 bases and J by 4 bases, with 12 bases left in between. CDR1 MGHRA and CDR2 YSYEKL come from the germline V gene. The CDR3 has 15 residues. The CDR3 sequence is CASSQEWGATTEAFF. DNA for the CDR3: TGCGCCAGCAGCCAAGAGTGGGGAGCCACCACTGAAGCTTTCTTT.

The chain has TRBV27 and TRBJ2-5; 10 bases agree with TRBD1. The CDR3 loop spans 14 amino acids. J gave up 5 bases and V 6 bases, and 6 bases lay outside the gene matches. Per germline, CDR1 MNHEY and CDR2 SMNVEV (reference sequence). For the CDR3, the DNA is TGTGCCAGCAGCCGGGACAGGGGAGGGGAGACCCAGTACTTC. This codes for CASSRDRGGETQYF.

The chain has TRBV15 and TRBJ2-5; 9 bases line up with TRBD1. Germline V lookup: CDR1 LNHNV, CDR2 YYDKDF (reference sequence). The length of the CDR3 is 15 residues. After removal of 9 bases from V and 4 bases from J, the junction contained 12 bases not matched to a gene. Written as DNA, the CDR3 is TGTGCCACGGGGACAGGGACCCGCCAAGGAGAGACCCAGTACTTC. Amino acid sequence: CATGTGTRQGETQYF.

Written as DNA, the CDR3 is TGTGCCAGCAGCTTATATATGGGCACAGGCTCCCAAGAGACCCAGTACTTC. Amino acid sequence: CASSLYMGTGSQETQYF. The chain combines TRBV7-9 with TRBJ2-5, with TRBD1 as a possible D gene (5 bases). The CDR3 loop spans 17 amino acids. V was cut by 2 bases and J by 1 base, with 17 bases left in between. Germline CDR1 reads SEHNR; CDR2 reads FQNEAQ (reference sequence).